The 24 T cell receptor beta chains presented below share a single source sample, sequenced in a study of blood T cell repertoires in COVID-19 (dated by TCRdb to the early 2020s). Library prep was done by the immunoSEQ multiplex PCR assay. The table comes from immuneACCESS by way of TCRdb, which keeps in-frame sequences with V and J called. Part of the clones is missing from these tables; in studies checked, under half for an unresolved V gene and the rest for unknown reasons. This sample is represented by about 50,000 clones; over 70% of them were singletons. The ten top clones hold around 5.2% of the sample. Sequenced material: peripheral blood. Receptors originate from a human donor in a cohort sampled during active COVID-19.

The sample holds a few counts of this clone. The genes are TRBV19 and TRBJ1-2; 9 nucleotides line up with TRBD1. The germline gives CDR1 LNHDA, CDR2 SQIVND (reference sequence). V shed 4 bases, J shed 2 bases, and the junction held 2 bases outside the gene matches. The CDR3 is 14 residues long. For the CDR3, the DNA is TGTGCCAGTAGTAGGGACAGGGCGAACTATGGCTACACCTTC. Residues: CASSRDRANYGYTF.

The chain couples TRBV9 to TRBJ2-7, with 10 nucleotides matching TRBD1. V dropped 0 bases and J dropped 6; count of bases not matched to a gene: 9. CDR3 length: 16 residues. The germline CDR1 and CDR2 sequences are SGDLS and YYNGEE. CDR3 sequence: CASSVASGTGVSEQYF. CDR3 nucleotides: TGTGCCAGCAGCGTAGCTTCCGGGACAGGGGTTAGCGAGCAGTACTTC.

The chain carries TRBV4-1 and TRBJ1-2; a weak D match, TRBD1 (6 bases). V was pared by 2 bases and J by 2 bases, with 12 bases between. In germline, CDR1 is MGHRA, CDR2 YSYEKL. CDR3 length: 15 amino acids. In nucleotides, the CDR3 is TGCGCCAGCAGCCAATCGGGACACATAAACTATGGCTACACCTTC. Protein product: CASSQSGHINYGYTF.

The V and J genes are TRBV12-5 and TRBJ1-2; no definite D call. Deletions cut 6 bases from V and 4 bases from J, with 12 bases between. The CDR3 consists of 13 residues. Germline loops: CDR1 LGHNT, CDR2 FRNRAP. CDR3: CASGPRGGYGYTF. The CDR3 DNA sequence: TGTGCTAGTGGCCCTCGGGGTGGCTATGGCTACACCTTC.

The chain joins TRBV30 to TRBJ2-7; 7 bases map to TRBD2. Per the germline V gene, CDR1 is GTSNPN and CDR2 is SVGIG (reference sequence). The CDR3 spans 14 residues. J gave up 9 bases and V 0 bases, and 11 bases lay outside the gene matches. CDR3 amino acids: CAWSVRRERLAQYF. The DNA of the CDR3 is TGTGCCTGGAGTGTAAGGCGGGAGCGTCTCGCGCAGTACTTC.

This chain links TRBV5-8 with TRBJ2-4; the D is unclear. V was trimmed by 0 bases and J by 12 bases, leaving 10 bases between them. The CDR3 covers 12 residues. Germline V gives CDR1 SGHTS, CDR2 YDEGEE. The CDR3 coding sequence is TGTGCCAGCAGCTTGGAATGGGCCCCTCAGTACTTC. This encodes CASSLEWAPQYF.

Notes on this clone: Germline is not matched at one junction end, which may reflect a read error. The rearrangement uses TRBV11-2 and TRBJ2-2; 8 nucleotides line up with TRBD1. There are 15 residues in the CDR3. The germline gives CDR1 SGHAT, CDR2 FQNNGV. The CDR3 DNA reads TGTGCCAGCAGCGGGGACAGGACCAACGGCGGGGAGCCGTTTTTT. It is translated as CASSGDRTNGGEPFF.

V is TRBV4-1 and J is TRBJ2-1, with D uncertain. This CDR3 comprises 16 residues. Trimming cost V 1 base and J 4 bases, with 14 bases left between them. CDR1 is MGHRA and CDR2 is YSYEKL in the germline V gene. The CDR3 region has the DNA TGCGCCAGCAGCCAAGGTCAACCCACAGTTTACAATGAGCAGTTCTTC. Its translation: CASSQGQPTVYNEQFF.

The gene calls are TRBV30 and TRBJ1-2, with 7 nucleotides matching TRBD1. Trimming at V came to 5 bases and at J to 7 bases, leaving 4 bases not matched to a gene. Germline CDR1 GTSNPN, CDR2 SVGIG (reference sequence). This CDR3 spans 11 amino acids. CDR3 coding DNA: TGTGCCTGGGGGGACAGTCTTGGCTACACCTTC. This codes for CAWGDSLGYTF.

This clone has only one observation. The chain links TRBV6-5 to TRBJ2-3, with 8 bases identical to TRBD2. The V gene end was trimmed by 6 bases and the J gene end by 5 bases; junction bases not matched to a gene: 7. From germline, CDR1 is MNHEY and CDR2 SVGAGI. The CDR3 spans 14 residues. The CDR3 loop is CASRPGGGIDTQYF. CDR3 bases: TGTGCCAGCAGGCCGGGGGGGGGCATAGATACGCAGTATTTT.

The chain recombines TRBV27 with TRBJ1-1; D not certain. The germline V gene encodes CDR1 MNHEY and CDR2 SMNVEV (reference sequence). V lost 2 bases to trimming and J lost 3 bases, with 10 bases between them. The CDR3 is 14 amino acids. The CDR3 region is CASSLGGWDTEAFF. CDR3 DNA: TGTGCCAGCAGTTTAGGCGGGTGGGACACTGAAGCTTTCTTT.

This chain connects TRBV3-1 (or the pseudogene TRBV3-2) to TRBJ1-2; TRBD1 is a possible D gene (5 bases). Germline CDR1 and CDR2: LGHDT and YNNKEL (reference sequence). This CDR3 has 13 amino acids. Trimming took 4 bases from V and 8 from J, leaving 14 bases between them. This CDR3 reads CASSRQFSEGYTF. The DNA for the CDR3 is TGTGCCAGCAGCCGACAGTTTTCGGAAGGCTACACCTTC.

The chain employs TRBV5-1 and TRBJ1-1; D uncertain. V lost 4 bases, J lost 7 bases, and 11 bases lay in between. Per germline, CDR1 SGHRS and CDR2 YFSETQ. CDR3 size: 12 residues. CDR3 sequence (DNA): TGCGCCAGCAGCGCATCGAGTGGTGAAGCTTTCTTT. This codes for CASSASSGEAFF. Together with reference TRBV5-1 and TRBJ1-1, the CDR3 gives the full variable domain: KAGVTQTPRYLIKTRGQQVTLSCSPISGHRSVSWYQQTPGQGLQFLFEYFSETQRNKGNFPGRFSGRQFSNSRSEMNVSTLELGDSALYLCASSASSGEAFFGQGTRLTVV.

With regard to this clone: At one boundary the junction diverges from the germline segment, which might be a read error. The chain links TRBV2 to TRBJ1-1, with D unclear. Looked up from germline, CDR1 is SNHLY and CDR2 is FYNNEI. The CDR3 extends over 8 amino acids. The CDR3 nucleotides are TGTGCCAGCAGTAAAGCTCCTTTT. It translates to CASSKAPF.

This clone was seen a handful of times. The rearrangement links TRBV2 to TRBJ2-7, with 11 bases fitting TRBD2. The CDR3 totals 17 residues. The ends lost 5 bases at V and 4 bases at J; junction bases unmatched: 13. Per germline, CDR1 SNHLY and CDR2 FYNNEI. The CDR3 is CASSRWVLAGDLYEQYF. Here the CDR3 DNA reads TGTGCCAGCAGTCGATGGGTACTAGCGGGGGACTTATACGAGCAGTACTTC.

This chain uses TRBV7-2 with TRBJ1-5, with D possibly being TRBD1 (5 bases). This CDR3 is built from 16 residues. Deletions cut 2 bases from V and 1 base from J, with 12 bases between. Germline V gene lookup returns CDR1 SGHTA and CDR2 FQGNSA. DNA for the CDR3: TGTGCCAGCAGCTTATTGGGGCAGGGAAGCAATCAGCCCCAGCATTTT. Protein sequence: CASSLLGQGSNQPQHF.

The sample holds one count of this clone. The chain links TRBV2 to TRBJ1-6, with D uncertain. Trimming took 8 bases from V and 0 from J, leaving 11 bases between them. CDR1 and CDR2 (germline): SNHLY, FYNNEI. There are 15 residues in the CDR3. Here the CDR3 DNA reads TGTGCCAGCGGTACTGGGAGCTCCTATAATTCACCCCTCCACTTT. It yields the protein CASGTGSSYNSPLHF.

This sequence joins TRBV18 and TRBJ1-2; the match to TRBD1 covers 9 bases. V lost 5 bases, J lost 2 bases, and 3 bases stayed unmatched. Per germline, CDR1 KGHSH and CDR2 LQKENI. This CDR3 is built from 14 residues. The CDR3 DNA follows: TGTGCCAGCTCAATGGACAGGGGAAACTATGGCTACACCTTC. Residues: CASSMDRGNYGYTF.

The chain uses TRBV30 and TRBJ1-1; D perhaps matches TRBD1 (5 bases). The CDR3 extends over 14 amino acids. Per germline, CDR1 GTSNPN and CDR2 SVGIG (reference sequence). Trimming stripped 4 bases from V and 4 bases from J, with 16 bases between. Here the CDR3 DNA reads TGTGCCTGGACCCGGGGGGTTACTCGCACTGAAGCTTTCTTT. This gives the protein CAWTRGVTRTEAFF.

The chain joins TRBV19 to TRBJ1-4; D is ambiguous. Germline CDR1 reads LNHDA; CDR2 reads SQIVND (reference sequence). The CDR3 is made up of 16 amino acids. V was clipped by 5 bases and J by 5 bases, with 18 bases between them. The CDR3 bases are TGTGCCAGTAGTCGGCCCCCTCCAGGCCCCAATGAAAAACTGTTTTTT. It specifies CASSRPPPGPNEKLFF.

The rearrangement uses TRBV6-5 and TRBJ2-7; maybe TRBD2 (6 bases). This CDR3 has 15 amino acids. V lost 5 bases, J lost 5 bases, and 19 bases lay in between. The germline gives CDR1 MNHEY, CDR2 SVGAGI. The CDR3 spells CASSLTSGGINEQYF. CDR3 nucleotides: TGTGCCAGCAGTCTTACCTCCGGGGGTATCAACGAGCAGTACTTC.

The J gene is TRBJ2-1, the V gene TRBV4-2; 9 bases map to TRBD2. The CDR3 has 15 amino acids. Trimming removed 3 bases from V and 5 bases from J; junction bases left unmatched: 5. Per the germline V gene, CDR1 is LGHNA and CDR2 is YNFKEQ. CDR3 region: CASSHSGGSHNEQFF. CDR3 DNA: TGTGCCAGCAGCCATAGCGGGGGCAGCCACAATGAGCAGTTCTTC.

The chain links TRBV29-1 to TRBJ2-3; D is perhaps TRBD2 (6 bases). Germline values: CDR1 SQVTM, CDR2 ANQGSEA. V was trimmed by 0 bases and J by 3 bases, leaving 13 bases between them. The CDR3 runs to 15 residues. The CDR3, as DNA: TGCAGCGTTGAAGATTGGGTGGGGGGAACAGATACGCAGTATTTT. Its protein product is CSVEDWVGGTDTQYF.

V and J are TRBV29-1 and TRBJ2-1, with D possibly matching TRBD1 (5 bases). This CDR3 spans 14 amino acids. V was pared by 7 bases and J by 6 bases, with 19 bases between. Germline values: CDR1 SQVTM, CDR2 ANQGSEA. The CDR3 loop reads CSGSKLGVGNEQFF. The CDR3 bases are TGCAGCGGGAGTAAATTAGGGGTAGGCAATGAGCAGTTCTTC.